These T cell receptor beta chains were read from a single sample in a study of cytomegalovirus exposure and HLA in healthy donors. The assay was immunoSEQ multiplex PCR, and TCRdb's table has in-frame clones only and misses some. The data show a few hundred thousand clones, over 60% seen once. The specimen sequenced was PBMCs. Source of these receptors: a man aged 35 to 55 in good health and CMV-seronegative. The CDR3 runs from the conserved cysteine through the conserved F or W. D genes are given only for firm matches. Only some rows state a clone size, as once, few, many or a class for expanded clones.

size: -; D: TRBD1; V: TRBV18; J: TRBJ2-3; CDR3: CASSRQGNRDTQYF; DNA: TGTGCCAGCTCACGACAGGGGAATAGAGATACGCAGTATTTT
size: -; D: TRBD2; V: TRBV9; J: TRBJ2-3; CDR3: CASSSSGLAGATGTYF; DNA: TGTGCCAGCAGCTCCTCGGGACTAGCGGGGGCCACGGGGACGTATTTT
size: -; D: TRBD2; V: TRBV4-1; J: TRBJ2-1; CDR3: CASSQGAGGPYNEQFF; DNA: TGCGCCAGCAGCCAAGGAGCGGGGGGGCCCTACAATGAGCAGTTCTTC
size: -; D: -; V: TRBV7-2; J: TRBJ1-6; CDR3: CASSPSSRGDSPLHF; DNA: TGTGCCAGCAGCCCAAGTTCCAGGGGTGATTCACCCCTCCACTTT
size: once; D: TRBD2; V: TRBV6-4; J: TRBJ2-4; CDR3: CASNRDSGGQKNIQYF; DNA: TGTGCCAGCAACAGAGATAGCGGGGGCCAGAAAAACATTCAGTACTTC
size: once; D: TRBD1; V: TRBV27; J: TRBJ2-1; CDR3: CASSNSGSHRGLIVGDNEQFF; DNA: TGTGCCAGCAGCAACAGTGGGTCACACAGGGGGCTAATTGTCGGCGACAATGAGCAGTTCTTC
size: -; D: TRBD2; V: TRBV7-2; J: TRBJ2-1; CDR3: CASSILAGEQFF; DNA: TGTGCCAGCAGCATCCTAGCGGGCGAGCAGTTCTTC
size: few; D: TRBD2; V: TRBV6-5; J: TRBJ2-7; CDR3: CASSQRTSGDYEQYF; DNA: TGTGCCAGCAGTCAACGGACTAGCGGAGACTACGAGCAGTACTTC
size: -; D: TRBD2; V: TRBV7-7; J: TRBJ2-5; CDR3: CASSPLAGEAETQYF; DNA: TGTGCCAGCAGCCCCCTAGCGGGAGAGGCGGAGACCCAGTACTTC
size: -; D: -; V: TRBV7-9; J: TRBJ2-1; CDR3: CASSLASQRDEQFF; DNA: TGTGCCAGCAGCTTAGCGTCCCAGCGGGATGAGCAGTTCTTC
size: -; D: TRBD1; V: TRBV7-6; J: TRBJ1-1; CDR3: CASSSHRGLTGGTEAFF; DNA: TGTGCCAGCAGCTCCCACCGGGGCCTCACAGGGGGCACTGAAGCTTTCTTT
size: -; D: -; V: TRBV27; J: TRBJ1-5; CDR3: CASSLSGYRASNQPQHF; DNA: TGTGCCAGCAGTTTATCCGGATACAGGGCGAGCAATCAGCCCCAGCATTTT
size: -; D: TRBD1; V: TRBV5-6; J: TRBJ2-7; CDR3: CASSYRDSNKNEQYF; DNA: TGTGCCAGCAGCTACCGGGACAGTAACAAAAACGAGCAGTACTTC
size: once; D: -; V: TRBV4-1; J: TRBJ2-7; CDR3: CASSQEDVGYEQYF; DNA: TGCGCCAGCAGCCAAGAAGACGTCGGGTACGAGCAGTACTTC
size: -; D: TRBD1; V: TRBV9; J: TRBJ2-6; CDR3: CASSDGTGGLGANVLTF; DNA: TGTGCCAGCAGCGACGGGACAGGGGGTCTTGGGGCCAACGTCCTGACTTTC
size: -; D: TRBD1; V: TRBV6-1; J: TRBJ1-2; CDR3: CASSERQGADGYTF; DNA: TGTGCCAGCAGTGAACGACAGGGTGCCGATGGCTACACCTTC
size: -; D: TRBD2; V: TRBV5-6; J: TRBJ2-7; CDR3: CASTVAGGYEQYF; DNA: TGTGCCAGCACCGTAGCGGGGGGCTACGAGCAGTACTTC
size: once; D: -; V: TRBV2; J: TRBJ2-2; CDR3: CASSEGSSEYGELFF; DNA: TGTGCCAGCAGTGAAGGCTCTAGCGAATACGGGGAGCTGTTTTTT
size: -; D: -; V: TRBV19; J: TRBJ2-1; CDR3: CASSHLANEQFF; DNA: TGTGCCAGTAGTCATCTGGCAAATGAGCAGTTCTTC
size: -; D: TRBD2; V: TRBV5-8; J: TRBJ2-5; CDR3: CASSGTSGKETQYF; DNA: TGTGCCAGCAGCGGGACTAGTGGGAAAGAGACCCAGTACTTC
size: -; D: TRBD2; V: TRBV14; J: TRBJ2-3; CDR3: CASSQLAGRTDTQYF; DNA: TGTGCCAGCAGCCAACTAGCGGGACGCACAGATACGCAGTATTTT
size: once; D: TRBD2; V: TRBV18; J: TRBJ2-1; CDR3: CASSPTGLAGGFEQFF; DNA: TGTGCCAGCTCACCAACCGGGCTAGCGGGAGGTTTTGAGCAGTTCTTC
size: -; D: -; V: TRBV7-6; J: TRBJ1-2; CDR3: CASSSGGAEGGGYTF; DNA: TGTGCCAGCAGCTCCGGCGGGGCCGAGGGAGGGGGCTACACCTTC
size: -; D: -; V: TRBV5-8; J: TRBJ1-5; CDR3: CASSSVQHQPQHF; DNA: TGTGCCAGCAGCTCAGTACAACATCAGCCCCAGCATTTT
size: once; D: -; V: TRBV7-9; J: TRBJ2-1; CDR3: CASSFPGLGEQFF; DNA: TGTGCCAGCAGCTTTCCGGGACTTGGTGAGCAGTTCTTC
size: few; D: TRBD2; V: TRBV30; J: TRBJ2-7; CDR3: CAWNGLAGEQYF; DNA: TGTGCCTGGAACGGACTAGCTGGCGAGCAGTACTTC
size: -; D: -; V: TRBV25-1; J: TRBJ2-7; CDR3: CASSESSPGFHEQYF; DNA: TGTGCCAGCAGTGAATCCTCGCCAGGGTTCCACGAGCAGTACTTC
size: few; D: -; V: TRBV27; J: TRBJ1-2; CDR3: CASSFRQIDGYTF; DNA: TGTGCCAGCAGTTTCCGACAGATCGATGGCTACACCTTC
size: few; D: -; V: TRBV11-3; J: TRBJ2-1; CDR3: CASSKRNNEQFF; DNA: TGTGCCAGCAGTAAGAGAAACAATGAGCAGTTCTTC
size: -; D: TRBD1; V: TRBV9; J: TRBJ1-4; CDR3: CASSVGSGQGARNNEKLFF; DNA: TGTGCCAGCAGCGTAGGATCAGGACAGGGGGCACGGAATAATGAAAAACTGTTTTTT
size: -; D: -; V: TRBV5-1; J: TRBJ1-3; CDR3: CASTEGNTIYF; DNA: TGCGCCAGCACAGAGGGTAACACCATATATTTT
size: once; D: TRBD2; V: TRBV11-3; J: TRBJ2-1; CDR3: CASSRGLAGTNEQFF; DNA: TGTGCCAGCAGCCGTGGACTAGCGGGGACCAATGAGCAGTTCTTC
size: -; D: TRBD2; V: TRBV19; J: TRBJ2-5; CDR3: CASSVGGGLQETQYF; DNA: TGTGCCAGTAGTGTCGGGGGGGGCCTCCAAGAGACCCAGTACTTC
size: few; D: TRBD1; V: TRBV10-2; J: TRBJ1-1; CDR3: CATSGQTNTEAFF; DNA: TGCGCCACGTCGGGACAGACGAACACTGAAGCTTTCTTT
size: few; D: -; V: TRBV7-8; J: TRBJ1-1; CDR3: CASSFTNTEAFF; DNA: TGTGCCAGCAGCTTTACTAACACTGAAGCTTTCTTT
size: -; D: -; V: TRBV5-1; J: TRBJ2-3; CDR3: CASSSQGTSTDTQYF; DNA: TGCGCCAGCAGCTCTCAGGGAACTAGCACAGATACGCAGTATTTT
size: once; D: TRBD1; V: TRBV18; J: TRBJ1-1; CDR3: CASSQQGLNTEAFF; DNA: TGTGCCAGCTCACAACAGGGGCTGAACACTGAAGCTTTCTTT
size: -; D: TRBD2; V: TRBV11-2; J: TRBJ2-7; CDR3: CASSLVPSGDYEQYF; DNA: TGTGCCAGCAGCTTAGTTCCTAGCGGGGACTACGAGCAGTACTTC
size: -; D: TRBD1; V: TRBV5-1; J: TRBJ1-2; CDR3: CASSPPGQEVYGYTF; DNA: TGCGCCAGCAGCCCCCCGGGACAGGAAGTTTATGGCTACACCTTC
size: -; D: -; V: TRBV2; J: TRBJ1-1; CDR3: CASSVPMVGPNTEAFF; DNA: TGTGCCAGCAGTGTTCCGATGGTGGGGCCGAACACTGAAGCTTTCTTT
size: -; D: -; V: TRBV11-2; J: TRBJ1-6; CDR3: CASSRSRANSPLHF; DNA: TGTGCCAGCAGCCGGTCGAGGGCAAATTCACCCCTCCACTTT
size: -; D: TRBD2; V: TRBV10-3; J: TRBJ2-1; CDR3: CAISEVTSGPGNEQFF; DNA: TGTGCCATCAGTGAGGTAACTAGCGGCCCTGGTAATGAGCAGTTCTTC
size: -; D: TRBD2; V: TRBV6-5; J: TRBJ2-3; CDR3: CASSYAAAGRTDTQYF; DNA: TGTGCCAGCAGTTACGCCGCAGCGGGACGCACAGATACGCAGTATTTT
size: once; D: -; V: TRBV14; J: TRBJ1-2; CDR3: CASSQDPHRNYGYTF; DNA: TGTGCCAGCAGCCAAGATCCCCACAGAAACTATGGCTACACCTTC
size: -; D: -; V: TRBV11-3; J: TRBJ2-3; CDR3: CASSPQGGIADTQYF; DNA: TGTGCCAGCAGCCCGCAGGGAGGCATTGCAGATACGCAGTATTTT
size: -; D: TRBD2; V: TRBV28; J: TRBJ2-5; CDR3: CASRLAGGVETQYF; DNA: TGTGCCAGCCGACTAGCGGGTGGTGTTGAGACCCAGTACTTC
size: once; D: TRBD2; V: TRBV29-1; J: TRBJ2-1; CDR3: CSVGRVLAAINEQFF; DNA: TGCAGCGTTGGACGAGTGCTAGCGGCGATCAATGAGCAGTTCTTC
size: once; D: TRBD1; V: TRBV7-3; J: TRBJ2-7; CDR3: CASSLGGQGAVKYF; DNA: TGTGCCAGCAGCTTGGGGGGACAGGGGGCTGTGAAGTACTTC
size: -; D: -; V: TRBV7-9; J: TRBJ2-1; CDR3: CASSLGMTEQFF; DNA: TGTGCCAGCAGCTTAGGTATGACAGAGCAGTTCTTC
size: -; D: -; V: TRBV6-5; J: TRBJ1-6; CDR3: CAARDTNSPLHF; DNA: TGTGCCGCCCGGGACACTAATTCACCCCTCCACTTT